This T cell receptor (beta chain) was sequenced during a study of T cells in Graves' hyperthyroidism and ophthalmopathy. The source material, RNA transcripts, was used to amplify TCR beta CDR3 regions. Researchers ran a first-round RT-PCR on the TCR CDR3 using the HTBI primer set. Each CDR3 protein gets one entry after TCRdb re-called the multiplex PCR reads with MiXCR. The data contain about 600,000 distinct CDR3 sequences, roughly 15% of them singletons. This clonotype occurred many times. V was pared by 8 bases and J by 5 bases, with 19 bases between. The CDR3 covers 14 residues. Germline V CDR1 and CDR2: SNHLY, FYNNEI.

This TCR derives from a woman in her thirties or forties with Graves' ophthalmopathy. The specimen was blood. The V call is TRBV2, the J call TRBJ2-7; D possibly uses TRBD1 or TRBD2 (6 bases each). CDR3 sequence (DNA): TGTGCCAGCGGAAAGGAGGAGGGGGATGACGAGCAGTACTTC. It specifies CASGKEEGDDEQYF.